This T cell receptor (beta chain) was profiled in a study of Graves' ophthalmopathy and Graves' hyperthyroidism. There are 15 residues in the CDR3. CDR1 is DFQATT, CDR2 SNEGSKA, per germline (reference sequence). V lost 0 bases, J lost 7 bases, and 16 bases lay in between. This clonotype occurred a few times. RNA transcripts yielded amplified TCR beta CDR3 regions. HTBI-primed first-round RT-PCR preceded second-round multiplex PCR. TCRdb reprocessed the multiplex PCR reads with MiXCR, giving one entry per CDR3 protein. The sample comprises 500,000 to 600,000 distinct CDR3 sequences, roughly 39% of which are singletons, and about 4% rests with the top ten.

The sequencing sample was made of peripheral blood or thyroid tissue (not recorded which). The TCR sequence derives from an adult man with Graves' hyperthyroidism. V is TRBV20-1 and J is TRBJ1-3; no definite D call. CDR3 in amino acids: CSARDGLQLVNTIYF. CDR3 coding DNA: TGCAGTGCTAGAGACGGACTTCAATTAGTTAACACCATATATTTT.